This T cell receptor (beta chain) was obtained from a study of CD8+ T cells in alopecia areata. Findings and caveats of the study: For patients receiving tofacitinib, scalp clonality and expanded CD8+ clones among the top 100 significantly decreased.

Documented treatment: oral pan-JAK inhibitor, 5-10 mg twice daily. Comment on this clone: The antigen remains unidentified. This specimen includes other DNA sequences encoding the same CDR3.

Following extraction, RNA underwent reverse transcription to cDNA, which served as the sequencing template. Sequencing was performed with immunoSEQ multiplex PCR; in TCRdb, only in-frame clones are kept and a portion is missing. Of more than 110,000 clones in the sample, less than 70% were seen once. Germline V gene lookup returns CDR1 SEHNR and CDR2 FQNEAQ (reference sequence). V was clipped by 6 bases and J by 5 bases; unmatched bases: 3. The CDR3 has 12 amino acids. The TCR sequence derives from a human donor with alopecia areata. The gene calls are TRBV7-9 and TRBJ1-1, with TRBD1 identical over 7 bases. The input for sequencing was CD8+ T cells sorted from blood, taken at week 4, from a patient treated with tofacitinib. This chain's CDR3 is CASSSGGTEAFF. In nucleotides, the CDR3 is TGTGCCAGCAGTTCAGGGGGTACTGAAGCTTTCTTT.